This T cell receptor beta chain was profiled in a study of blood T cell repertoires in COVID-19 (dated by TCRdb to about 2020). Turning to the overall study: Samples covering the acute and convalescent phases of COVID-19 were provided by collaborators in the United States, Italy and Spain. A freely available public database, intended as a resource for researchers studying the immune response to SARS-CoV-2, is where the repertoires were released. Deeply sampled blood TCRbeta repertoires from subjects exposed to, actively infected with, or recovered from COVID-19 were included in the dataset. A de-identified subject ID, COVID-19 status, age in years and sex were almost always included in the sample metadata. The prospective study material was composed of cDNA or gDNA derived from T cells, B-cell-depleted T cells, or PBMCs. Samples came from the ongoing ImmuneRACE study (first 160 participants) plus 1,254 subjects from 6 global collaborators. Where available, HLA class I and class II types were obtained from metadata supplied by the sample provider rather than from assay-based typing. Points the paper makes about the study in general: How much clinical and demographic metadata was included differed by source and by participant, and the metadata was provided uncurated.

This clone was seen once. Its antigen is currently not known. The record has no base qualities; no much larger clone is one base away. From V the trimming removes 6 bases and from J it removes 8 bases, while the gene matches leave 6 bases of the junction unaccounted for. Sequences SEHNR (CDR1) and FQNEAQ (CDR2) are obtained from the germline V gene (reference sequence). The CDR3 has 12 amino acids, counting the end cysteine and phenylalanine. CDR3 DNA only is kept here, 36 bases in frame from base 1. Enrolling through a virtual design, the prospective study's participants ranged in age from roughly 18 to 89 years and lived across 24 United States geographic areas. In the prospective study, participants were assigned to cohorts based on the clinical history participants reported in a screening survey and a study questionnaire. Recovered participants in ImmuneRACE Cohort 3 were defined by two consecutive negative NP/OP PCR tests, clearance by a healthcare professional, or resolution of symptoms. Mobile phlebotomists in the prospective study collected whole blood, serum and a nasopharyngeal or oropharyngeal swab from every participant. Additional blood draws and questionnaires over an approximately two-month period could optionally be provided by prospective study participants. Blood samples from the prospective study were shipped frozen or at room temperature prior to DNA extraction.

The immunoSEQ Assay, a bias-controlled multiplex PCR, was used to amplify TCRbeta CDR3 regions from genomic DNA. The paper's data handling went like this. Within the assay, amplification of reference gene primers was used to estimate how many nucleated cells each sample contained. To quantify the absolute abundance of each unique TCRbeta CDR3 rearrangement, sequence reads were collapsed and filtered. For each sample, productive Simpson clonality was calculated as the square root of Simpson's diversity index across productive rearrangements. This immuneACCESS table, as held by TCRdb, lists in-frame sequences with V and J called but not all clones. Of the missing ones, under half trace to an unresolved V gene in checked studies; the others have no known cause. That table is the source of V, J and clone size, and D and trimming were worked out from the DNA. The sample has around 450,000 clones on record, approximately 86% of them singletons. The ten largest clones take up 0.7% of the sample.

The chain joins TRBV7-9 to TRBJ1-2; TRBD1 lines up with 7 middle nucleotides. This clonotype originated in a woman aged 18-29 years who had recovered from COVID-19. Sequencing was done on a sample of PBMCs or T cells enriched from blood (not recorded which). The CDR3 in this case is CASRTGRIGYTF. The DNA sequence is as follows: TGTGCCAGCAGGACAGGGCGGATAGGCTACACCTTC.